Below are 9 T cell receptor beta chains sequenced from a single sample in a study of cytomegalovirus exposure and HLA in healthy donors. Researchers ran the PCR with 60 Vbeta and 13 Jbeta primers. Clones were sequenced by immunoSEQ multiplex PCR, and TCRdb holds only the in-frame ones, with some missing. The sample lists some 130,000 clones, about 70% seen once, with 2% to 2.5% in the top ten. Sequenced: PBMCs. Receptor source: a woman aged 55-70 years in good health and CMV-seropositive.

This clone was counted only a few times. The V gene is TRBV9, the J gene TRBJ1-2; no firm D call. CDR3 length equals 14 residues. CDR1 is SGDLS, CDR2 YYNGEE, per germline. V lost 2 bases to trimming and J lost 2 bases, with 10 bases between them. The CDR3 nucleotides read TGTGCCAGCAGCGTGTCAGGCTTAAACTATGGCTACACCTTC. It translates to CASSVSGLNYGYTF.

V gene TRBV2 combines with J gene TRBJ1-3, with 9 bases lining up with TRBD1. Germline V gives CDR1 SNHLY, CDR2 FYNNEI. This CDR3 has 15 residues. V was clipped by 7 bases and J by 1 base; unmatched bases: 5. The CDR3 region has the DNA TGTGCCAGCACCGACAGGGGGTCTTCTGGAAACACCATATATTTT. Translation gives CASTDRGSSGNTIYF. The variable domain in full, completed from reference TRBV2 and TRBJ1-3, reads EPEVTQTPSHQVTQMGQEVILRCVPISNHLYFYWYRQILGQKVEFLVSFYNNEISEKSEIFDDQFSVERPDGSNFTLKIRSTKLEDSAMYFCASTDRGSSGNTIYFGEGSWLTVV.

This chain links TRBV2 with TRBJ1-5, with TRBD1 identical over 7 bases. The length of the CDR3 is 14 residues. CDR1 SNHLY and CDR2 FYNNEI come from the germline V gene. V shed 5 bases and J 6 bases; nucleotides not matched to a gene: 7. The CDR3 loop reads CASSPDRVSQPQHF. The CDR3, as DNA: TGTGCCAGCAGTCCCGACAGGGTCAGTCAGCCCCAGCATTTT. The full variable domain, in which reference TRBV2 and TRBJ1-5 provide the parts outside the CDR3, is EPEVTQTPSHQVTQMGQEVILRCVPISNHLYFYWYRQILGQKVEFLVSFYNNEISEKSEIFDDQFSVERPDGSNFTLKIRSTKLEDSAMYFCASSPDRVSQPQHFGDGTRLSIL.

This chain links TRBV7-9 with TRBJ2-7; 9 bases match TRBD2. V lost 1 base and J lost 4; bases outside the gene matches: 8. This CDR3 spans 16 amino acids. Germline CDR1 and CDR2: SEHNR and FQNEAQ (reference sequence). The CDR3 loop reads CASSLELGSGRYEQYF. The DNA for the CDR3 is TGTGCCAGCAGCTTAGAACTCGGTAGCGGGAGATACGAGCAGTACTTC.

V gene TRBV7-6 combines with J gene TRBJ2-7, with D maybe TRBD1 (6 bases). The CDR3 sequence is 17 residues long. Germline assignment: CDR1 SGHVS and CDR2 FNYEAQ. Trimming left V 5 bases short and J 1 base short, with 21 bases between. As DNA, the CDR3 is TGTGCCAGCAGCCCGCCAGCCAGGGGCACAGGGTCCTACGAGCAGTACTTC. Amino acid sequence: CASSPPARGTGSYEQYF.

For the CDR3, the DNA is TGTGCCAGCAGTGGGACTAACACCTACGAGCAGTACTTC. The encoded protein is CASSGTNTYEQYF. The V and J genes are TRBV6-1 and TRBJ2-7, with D possibly TRBD2 on 6 matching bases. Deletions cut 4 bases from V and 2 bases from J, with 9 bases between. Germline V gives CDR1 MNHNS, CDR2 SASEGT. The CDR3 has 13 residues.

This clone was detected only a few times. The chain recombines TRBV5-6 with TRBJ2-1, with D perhaps matching TRBD2 (6 bases). The CDR3 contains 17 residues. Between the trimmed V and J ends, which lost 4 bases and 3 bases, there was a span of 20 bases. From germline, CDR1 is SGHDT and CDR2 YYEEEE. CDR3 protein: CASSPRGGRRDYNEQFF. Here the CDR3 DNA reads TGTGCCAGCAGCCCGCGTGGGGGGAGGAGGGACTACAATGAGCAGTTCTTC.

This clone was picked up one time. As DNA, the CDR3 is TGTGCCATCAGCGAACAGGGCGGCTCTGGAAACACCATATATTTT. This gives the protein CAISEQGGSGNTIYF. The rearrangement uses TRBV10-3 and TRBJ1-3; D possibly corresponds to TRBD1 (6 bases). The CDR3 spans 15 residues. Deletions cut 6 bases from V and 0 bases from J, with 12 bases between. Germline V gives CDR1 ENHRY, CDR2 SYGVKD.

To note about this clone: This same CDR3 is encoded by further DNA sequences in the sample. CDR3 DNA sequence: TGTGCCAGCTCACCGGGACTAGCGGGGCAAGAGACCCAGTACTTC. It specifies CASSPGLAGQETQYF. V usage is TRBV18 and J usage is TRBJ2-5; 13 bases line up with TRBD2. The CDR3 sequence is 15 residues long. Per germline, CDR1 KGHSH and CDR2 LQKENI. V gave up 3 bases and J gave up 2 bases; unmatched junction bases: 0.